This T cell receptor (beta chain) was obtained from a study of CD8 T cells in ankylosing spondylitis. Regarding the study as a whole: Prior work had noted some motif variants in reactive arthritis blood and synovial fluid. Characteristic, it appeared, of ankylosing spondylitis blood was a TCR beta motif of about eight highly homologous variants. Relatively scarce in peripheral blood, disease-linked clones were CD8+. Significant enrichment of disease-linked clones was reported in matched ankylosing spondylitis synovial fluid.

V lost 6 bases and J lost 3; bases outside the gene matches: 2. CDR3 length: 13 residues. CDR1 is SQVTM, CDR2 ANQGSEA, per germline. Libraries of TCR beta came from quantitative 5'-RACE with molecular barcodes. TCRdb re-called the 5' RACE reads through MiXCR, storing one row per CDR3 protein. The table has about 840,000 distinct CDR3 sequences, approximately 12% seen once. Ten or more counts support this clonotype. Its antigen is as yet unknown. Sample: blood, either unsorted or a sorted T cell fraction (not recorded which). This TCR came from a male donor with ankylosing spondylitis. The chain joins TRBV29-1 to TRBJ1-1; 12 nucleotides match TRBD1. Here the CDR3 reads CSVGQGAHTEAFF. CDR3 nucleotide sequence: TGCAGCGTGGGACAGGGGGCCCACACTGAAGCTTTCTTT. The full variable domain, rest sourced from reference TRBV29-1 and TRBJ1-1, is SAVISQKPSRDICQRGTSLTIQCQVDSQVTMMFWYRQQPGQSLTLIATANQGSEATYESGFVIDKFPISRPNLTFSTLTVSNMSPEDSSIYLCSVGQGAHTEAFFGQGTRLTVV.